Shown below are 22 T cell receptor beta chains from a single sample sequenced in a study of identical twins. TCRdb redid the calling of the 5' RACE reads with MiXCR, one entry per CDR3 protein. This sample has about 210,000 distinct CDR3 sequences, with less than 10% found just once. Sequencing was performed on memory (CD45RO+) T cells sorted from blood. The receptors stem from a woman between 18 and 30 years old in good health.

This clonotype was counted many times. The chain joins TRBV10-3 to TRBJ1-1; 10 nucleotides line up with TRBD1. V dropped 6 bases and J dropped 5; count of bases not matched to a gene: 6. CDR3 size: 14 residues. Germline assignment: CDR1 ENHRY and CDR2 SYGVKD. CDR3 DNA sequence: TGTGCCATCAGCGCCGGGACAGGGGTTACTGAAGCTTTCTTT. Protein: CAISAGTGVTEAFF.

This clonotype showed up just a few times. The V and J genes are TRBV28 and TRBJ2-7, with D maybe TRBD1 (7 bases). Trimming cost V 3 bases and J 6 bases, with 18 bases left between them. CDR3 length equals 15 residues. Looked up from germline, CDR1 is MDHEN and CDR2 is SYDVKM. For the CDR3, the DNA is TGTGCCAGCAGTTTCCTCGACAGGGTGGGAGGCGAGCAGTACTTC. This gives the protein CASSFLDRVGGEQYF.

This clonotype appeared a few times. The chain employs TRBV5-1 and TRBJ2-3; TRBD2 might be the D (6 bases). V was clipped by 0 bases and J by 6 bases, with 20 bases between them. This CDR3 has 17 amino acids. Germline CDR1 SGHRS, CDR2 YFSETQ. The CDR3 sequence is CASSLAGSGEGSDTQYF. CDR3 DNA sequence: TGCGCCAGCAGCTTGGCCGGGTCGGGAGAAGGAAGTGATACGCAGTATTTT.

This clonotype turned up a few times. The junction departs from the called germline gene at one end, perhaps through a read error. The chain couples TRBV2 to TRBJ1-3, with D unclear. The CDR3 length is 12 residues. CDR1 is SNHLY and CDR2 is FYNNEI in the germline V gene. CDR3 bases: TGTGCCAGCAGTGATTACGGAATCACCATATATTTT. Translation: CASSDYGITIYF.

This clonotype was detected many times. V usage is TRBV5-1 and J usage is TRBJ2-1, with D possibly being TRBD1 or TRBD2 (7 bases each). This CDR3 contains 15 residues. CDR1 SGHRS and CDR2 YFSETQ come from the germline V gene. V dropped 3 bases and J dropped 7 bases, with 17 bases sitting between them. CDR3 residues: CASSSISGTVNEQFF. CDR3 sequence (DNA): TGCGCCAGCAGCTCTATAAGCGGGACAGTAAATGAGCAGTTCTTC.

This clonotype was counted only a few times. The chain carries TRBV20-1 and TRBJ1-5; 11 positions match TRBD1. The junction had 5 bases not matched to a gene; V was cut back by 5 bases and J by 2 bases. Germline CDR1 and CDR2: DFQATT and SNEGSKA (reference sequence). This CDR3 region has 15 residues. The CDR3 coding sequence is TGCAGTGCTCGGACAGGGGGCGCGGGCAATCAGCCCCAGCATTTT. Protein product: CSARTGGAGNQPQHF.

This clonotype was detected only a few times. The chain employs TRBV6-1 and TRBJ1-1, with TRBD1 matching over 10 bases. Germline V lookup: CDR1 MNHNS, CDR2 SASEGT. Unmatched junction bases numbered 9, after V lost 5 bases and J lost 6 bases. The length of the CDR3 is 15 residues. The CDR3 bases are TGTGCCAGCAGTCCAAGGACAGGGGGTATGCCTGAAGCTTTCTTT. This translates into CASSPRTGGMPEAFF.

The table lists this clonotype with a few counts. The rearrangement links TRBV9 to TRBJ1-6, with D perhaps matching TRBD1 (5 bases). Looked up from germline, CDR1 is SGDLS and CDR2 is YYNGEE. This CDR3 is 15 amino acids long. V dropped 3 bases and J dropped 13 bases, with 20 bases sitting between them. The CDR3 spells CASSARDARKDPLHF. CDR3 coding DNA: TGTGCCAGCAGCGCACGGGACGCCCGAAAGGATCCCCTCCACTTT.

The V call is TRBV5-6, the J call TRBJ2-1, with 7 nucleotides matching TRBD1. The length of the CDR3 is 15 residues. Germline trimming cut 1 base from V and 6 bases from J; bases unmatched to any gene: 7. Looked up from germline, CDR1 is SGHDT and CDR2 is YYEEEE. The CDR3 region is CASSLMQGDANEQFF. In DNA, the CDR3 is TGTGCCAGCAGCTTGATGCAGGGGGATGCCAATGAGCAGTTCTTC.

In its sample, this clonotype was seen a few times. The chain joins TRBV18 to TRBJ2-7; D not resolved. The CDR3 spans 13 residues. Germline assignment: CDR1 KGHSH and CDR2 LQKENI. The germline V and J ends were trimmed by 1 base and 4 bases, with 8 bases remaining between them. DNA of the CDR3: TGTGCCAGCTCACCACAGGGCCCGTACGAGCAGTACTTC. As protein: CASSPQGPYEQYF.

J is TRBJ1-1 and V is TRBV29-1; D ambiguous. CDR1 is SQVTM, CDR2 ANQGSEA, per germline. V lost 6 bases and J lost 1, with 3 bases in between. This CDR3 comprises 10 residues. Written as DNA, the CDR3 is TGCAGCGTAGAGAACACTGAAGCTTTCTTT. Its protein is CSVENTEAFF.

This clonotype was observed a few times. This rearrangement joins TRBV20-1 to TRBJ2-5; D call uncertain. Trimming took 5 bases from V and 5 from J, leaving 6 bases between them. CDR1 DFQATT and CDR2 SNEGSKA come from the germline V gene (reference sequence). The CDR3 contains 10 residues. CDR3 residues: CSAPRETQYF. The CDR3 DNA follows: TGCAGTGCTCCCCGGGAGACCCAGTACTTC.

The chain is built from TRBV9 and TRBJ2-5; 8 nucleotides line up with TRBD2. The trim removed 0 bases at V and 4 bases at J, leaving 5 bases unmatched. This CDR3 is built from 15 residues. Germline CDR1 SGDLS, CDR2 YYNGEE. CDR3 region: CASSVAALAGETQYF. The CDR3 bases are TGTGCCAGCAGCGTAGCCGCCCTAGCGGGAGAGACCCAGTACTTC.

There are a few counts of this clonotype. The gene calls are TRBV27 and TRBJ2-3; D is undetermined. The CDR3 is 14 amino acids. The germline V gene has CDR1 MNHEY and CDR2 SMNVEV (reference sequence). V dropped 1 base and J dropped 2 bases, with 7 bases sitting between them. CDR3 region: CASSLFGLTDTQYF. The CDR3 region has the DNA TGTGCCAGCAGTTTATTCGGCCTCACAGATACGCAGTATTTT.

At least ten counts were recorded for this clonotype. This sequence joins TRBV20-1 and TRBJ1-4, with unresolved D. The CDR3 has 12 amino acids. Trimming removed 3 bases at V and 8 bases at J, with 10 bases between. The germline V gene encodes CDR1 DFQATT and CDR2 SNEGSKA (reference sequence). The CDR3 coding sequence is TGCAGTGCTAGTGGCGGGAGAGAAAAACTGTTTTTT. This gives the protein CSASGGREKLFF.

The chain joins TRBV20-1 to TRBJ2-1; 11 positions agree with TRBD2. Germline loops: CDR1 DFQATT, CDR2 SNEGSKA (reference sequence). Unmatched junction bases numbered 6, after V lost 7 bases and J lost 7 bases. This CDR3 comprises 13 residues. CDR3 protein: CSVAGTSGNEQFF. The CDR3, as DNA: TGCAGTGTCGCCGGGACTAGCGGTAATGAGCAGTTCTTC.

This clonotype was counted a few times. The rearrangement joins TRBV20-1 to TRBJ2-3, with 10 bases aligning to TRBD2. The V segment lost 6 bases and the J segment 6 bases; nucleotides outside the gene matches: 6. Germline CDR1 reads DFQATT; CDR2 reads SNEGSKA (reference sequence). This CDR3 is built from 13 residues. The CDR3 DNA is TGCAGTGCCCAGACTAGCGGGCGGGATACGCAGTATTTT. This codes for CSAQTSGRDTQYF.

This clonotype was observed a few times. The chain uses TRBV5-1 and TRBJ2-1; 13 bases are a match to TRBD2. CDR1 is SGHRS and CDR2 is YFSETQ in the germline V gene. Trimming at V came to 4 bases and at J to 1 base, leaving 5 bases not matched to a gene. The length of the CDR3 is 17 residues. CDR3 sequence (DNA): TGCGCCAGCAGCGGGGGACTAGCGGGATGGTCCTACAATGAGCAGTTCTTC. As protein: CASSGGLAGWSYNEQFF.

Ten or more counts support this clonotype. The chain combines TRBV5-1 with TRBJ2-2; D may match TRBD1 or TRBD2 (5 bases each). V dropped 0 bases and J dropped 4 bases, with 10 bases sitting between them. The germline CDR1 and CDR2 sequences are SGHRS and YFSETQ. This CDR3 is built from 15 residues. As DNA, the CDR3 is TGCGCCAGCAGCTTGGGGGACCTACGCACCGGGGAGCTGTTTTTT. This codes for CASSLGDLRTGELFF.

The rearrangement joins TRBV28 to TRBJ1-1, with TRBD1 matching 8 bases. Germline lookup yields CDR1 MDHEN and CDR2 SYDVKM. The V segment lost 5 bases and the J segment 7 bases; nucleotides outside the gene matches: 9. This CDR3 spans 14 amino acids. The CDR3 DNA sequence: TGTGCCAGCAGTCCCTCCACAGGGGGTGGTGAAGCTTTCTTT. Translated, it gives CASSPSTGGGEAFF.

In DNA form, the CDR3 reads TGTGCCAGCAATTCAGATCCGGGATACTCTGGAAACACCATATATTTT. It codes for CASNSDPGYSGNTIYF. The rearrangement joins TRBV21-1 to TRBJ1-3; the D call TRBD1 from the table was never checked on the DNA. TRBV21-1 is noted as a pseudogene. This CDR3 spans 16 amino acids.

This clonotype has a handful of counts. This rearrangement joins TRBV6-2 or TRBV6-3 to TRBJ2-3; 13 bases align to TRBD2. Germline V gives CDR1 MNHEY, CDR2 SVGEGT. The CDR3 is 17 residues long. V was clipped by 2 bases and J by 6 bases; unmatched bases: 8. This CDR3 is CASSYRTSGRSRDTQYF. In DNA form, the CDR3 reads TGTGCCAGCAGTTACCGGACTAGCGGGAGAAGCAGGGATACGCAGTATTTT.